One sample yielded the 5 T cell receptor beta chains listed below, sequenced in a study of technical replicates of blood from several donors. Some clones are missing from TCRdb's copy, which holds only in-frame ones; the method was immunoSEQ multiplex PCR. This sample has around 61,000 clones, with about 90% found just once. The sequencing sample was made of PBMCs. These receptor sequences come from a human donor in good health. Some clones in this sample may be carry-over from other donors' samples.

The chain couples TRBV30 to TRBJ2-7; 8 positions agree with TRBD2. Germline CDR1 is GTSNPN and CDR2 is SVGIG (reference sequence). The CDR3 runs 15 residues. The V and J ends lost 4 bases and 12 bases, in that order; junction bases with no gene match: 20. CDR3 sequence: CAWIPHLAGQRFMYF. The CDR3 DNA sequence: TGTGCCTGGATCCCCCACCTAGCGGGCCAGAGATTTATGTACTTC.

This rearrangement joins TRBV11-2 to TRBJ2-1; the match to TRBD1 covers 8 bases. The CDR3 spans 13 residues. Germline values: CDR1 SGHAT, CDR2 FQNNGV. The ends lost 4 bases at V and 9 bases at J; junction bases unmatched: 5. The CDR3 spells CASSSDRAGEQFF. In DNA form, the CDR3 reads TGTGCCAGCAGCTCGGACAGGGCAGGTGAGCAGTTCTTC.

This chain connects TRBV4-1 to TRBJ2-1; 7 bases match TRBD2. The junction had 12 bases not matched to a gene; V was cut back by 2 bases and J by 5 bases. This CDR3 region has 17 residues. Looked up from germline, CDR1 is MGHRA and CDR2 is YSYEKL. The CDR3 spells CASSQSLSGEIHNEQFF. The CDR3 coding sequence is TGCGCCAGCAGCCAATCACTGAGCGGGGAGATACACAATGAGCAGTTCTTC.

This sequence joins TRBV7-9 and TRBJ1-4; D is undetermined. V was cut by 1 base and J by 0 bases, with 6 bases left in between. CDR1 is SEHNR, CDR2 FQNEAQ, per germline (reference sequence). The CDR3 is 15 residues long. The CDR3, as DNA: TGTGCCAGCAGCTTAGAACTGGCAACTAATGAAAAACTGTTTTTT. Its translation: CASSLELATNEKLFF.

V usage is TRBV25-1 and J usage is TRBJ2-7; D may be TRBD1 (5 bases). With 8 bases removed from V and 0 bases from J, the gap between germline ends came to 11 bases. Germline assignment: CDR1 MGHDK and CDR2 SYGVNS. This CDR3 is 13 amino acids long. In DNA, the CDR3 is TGTGCCAGCGGGGCTGGCCTCTCCTACGAGCAGTACTTC. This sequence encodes CASGAGLSYEQYF.